One T cell receptor beta chain is described in this entry. What it binds is unknown. The V end lost 1 base, the J end lost 11 bases, and 17 bases lay between the germline ends. This CDR3 is built from 14 residues. In germline, CDR1 is SEHNR, CDR2 FQNEAQ (reference sequence). This specimen comes from a study of long-term antiretroviral therapy in people with HIV. Background on the study: The earliest samples came from an era when ART typically awaited falling CD4 counts.

At the survey level, the v3.0 immunoSEQ assay was run. The protocol was immunoSEQ multiplex PCR, while the TCRdb copy is restricted to in-frame clones and leaves out a portion. The data hold 20,000 to 25,000 clones, with 80% to 90% observed a single time. Study conclusions and caveats: The clones with expansion before ART were dominant in the repertoire at all time points.

This receptor was taken from a man younger than 35 with HIV. The chain uses TRBV7-9 and TRBJ2-5; the D is unclear. The sample was unsorted PBMCs, taken 0.1 years before starting antiretroviral therapy. The DNA for the CDR3 is TGTGCCAGCAGCTTAGGGGAACCGGCGGCGGTGCAGTACTTC. It specifies CASSLGEPAAVQYF.